This is a list of T cell receptor beta chains from one sample in a study of blood T cell repertoires in COVID-19. The protocol was immunoSEQ multiplex PCR, while the TCRdb copy is restricted to in-frame clones and leaves out a portion. The sample contains 80,000 to 95,000 clones, around 85% of which appear only once. Input material: peripheral blood. These TCRs come from an elderly man with active or convalescent COVID-19. Both conserved end residues are part of each CDR3. D genes are given only for firm matches. Not every row has a clone size; where given, it reads once, few, many or a size class.

15,TRBV6-4,TRBJ1-3,-,-,CASPTGGISGNTIYF,TGTGCCAGCCCTACGGGGGGGATCTCTGGAAACACCATATATTTT
16,TRBV5-4,TRBJ2-2,-,-,CASSLGGTPYTGELFF,TGTGCCAGCAGCCTTGGGGGGACCCCCTACACCGGGGAGCTGTTTTTT
13,TRBV30,TRBJ1-2,-,-,CAWSVSSNYGYTF,TGTGCCTGGAGTGTGTCTTCTAACTATGGCTACACCTTC
17,TRBV18,TRBJ1-6,TRBD1,-,CASSPPATGVVNSPLHF,TGTGCCAGCTCACCGCCCGCGACAGGGGTTGTTAATTCACCCCTCCACTTT
16,TRBV6-2/TRBV6-3,TRBJ2-2,-,-,CASSLDSYTNTGELFF,TGTGCCAGCAGTCTAGACAGCTATACGAACACCGGGGAGCTGTTTTTT
15,TRBV19,TRBJ1-5,TRBD1,-,CASSQGQGGNQPQHF,TGTGCCAGTAGTCAGGGACAGGGGGGAAATCAGCCCCAGCATTTT
12,TRBV3-1/TRBV3-2,TRBJ1-1,-,-,CASSPGGYEAFF,TGTGCCAGCAGTCCCGGGGGTTATGAAGCTTTCTTT
15,TRBV2,TRBJ1-6,-,-,CASSGARDSNSPLHF,TGTGCCAGCAGTGGGGCACGGGACTCTAATTCACCCCTCCACTTT
18,TRBV4-1,TRBJ1-1,-,-,CASSQEGAGTGRGTEAFF,TGCGCCAGCAGCCAAGAGGGGGCAGGGACCGGGAGGGGGACTGAAGCTTTCTTT
13,TRBV5-1,TRBJ1-2,-,-,CASSPGEAYGYTF,TGCGCCAGCAGCCCCGGGGAGGCCTATGGCTACACCTTC
15,TRBV5-1,TRBJ2-3,TRBD2,-,CASSLAGEGADTQYF,TGCGCCAGCAGCTTGGCCGGGGAGGGTGCAGATACGCAGTATTTT
17,TRBV10-1,TRBJ2-1,TRBD2,once,CASSAPQGLAGGDEQFF,TGCGCCAGCAGCGCTCCCCAGGGACTAGCGGGGGGAGATGAGCAGTTCTTC
19,TRBV6-4,TRBJ1-5,-,few,CASSGISEGGGKHHQPQHF,TGTGCCAGCAGTGGGATAAGCGAGGGCGGAGGGAAACATCATCAGCCCCAGCATTTT
15,TRBV5-1,TRBJ1-3,-,-,CASSSQGNSGNTIYF,TGCGCCAGCAGCTCTCAGGGGAACTCTGGAAACACCATATATTTT
15,TRBV7-7,TRBJ2-1,TRBD2,-,CASSPGTSGDNEQFF,TGTGCCAGCAGCCCCGGGACTAGCGGAGACAATGAGCAGTTCTTC
15,TRBV9,TRBJ1-3,TRBD1,-,CASSPRTGPASTIYF,TGTGCCAGCAGCCCCCGGACAGGCCCCGCGTCCACCATATATTTT
17,TRBV7-9,TRBJ2-5,-,-,CASSLVGPGHRRETQYF,TGTGCCAGCAGCTTAGTTGGGCCGGGACACCGAAGGGAGACCCAGTACTTC
16,TRBV6-5,TRBJ1-6,TRBD1,-,CASSYSGQGDNSPLHF,TGTGCCAGCAGTTACTCGGGACAGGGGGATAATTCACCCCTCCACTTT
15,TRBV18,TRBJ2-2,TRBD1,-,CASSWGQADTGELFF,TGTGCCAGCTCTTGGGGACAGGCGGACACCGGGGAGCTGTTTTTT
14,TRBV29-1,TRBJ2-7,-,-,CSVEDPGEGYEQYF,TGCAGCGTTGAAGACCCAGGCGAAGGTTACGAGCAGTACTTC
14,TRBV7-2,TRBJ2-3,TRBD1,-,CASRRQGFTDTQYF,TGTGCCAGCAGGAGACAGGGGTTCACAGATACGCAGTATTTT
15,TRBV6-5,TRBJ1-5,-,-,CASRGTPEINQPQHF,TGTGCCAGCAGGGGGACACCCGAGATCAATCAGCCCCAGCATTTT
12,TRBV19,TRBJ1-2,-,-,CALYNLNYGYTF,TGTGCCCTTTACAACCTGAACTATGGCTACACCTTC
13,TRBV30,TRBJ2-3,TRBD1,-,CACLDRGPDTQYF,TGTGCCTGCCTGGACAGGGGGCCGGATACGCAGTATTTT
16,TRBV5-6,TRBJ2-1,-,-,CASSSEEAIVYNEQFF,TGTGCCAGCAGCTCCGAAGAAGCGATCGTGTACAATGAGCAGTTCTTC
16,TRBV30,TRBJ1-2,-,-,CAWSVRGSRGARGYTF,TGTGCCTGGAGTGTCAGGGGAAGTCGGGGGGCCCGGGGCTACACCTTC
14,TRBV28,TRBJ1-3,TRBD1,-,CASSPGQAGNTIYF,TGTGCCAGCAGTCCGGGACAGGCTGGAAACACCATATATTTT
13,TRBV7-9,TRBJ1-1,-,once,CALTGGRGTEAFF,TGTGCCCTCACCGGGGGTCGGGGCACTGAAGCTTTCTTT
13,TRBV19,TRBJ2-7,-,-,CASNGRETYEQYF,TGTGCCAGTAACGGCAGGGAAACCTACGAGCAGTACTTC
14,TRBV19,TRBJ2-2,TRBD2,-,CASSIGGGTGELFF,TGTGCCAGTAGTATTGGCGGGGGCACCGGGGAGCTGTTTTTT
14,TRBV5-1,TRBJ1-2,-,few,CASSLGPPGIDYTF,TGCGCCAGCAGCTTGGGACCCCCCGGGATTGACTACACCTTC
18,TRBV9,TRBJ2-3,TRBD2,few,CASSRVARSGGSTDTQYF,TGTGCCAGCAGCAGGGTGGCTAGGTCGGGGGGAAGCACAGATACGCAGTATTTT
16,TRBV3-1/TRBV3-2,TRBJ2-1,TRBD2,-,CASRRGRGLASNEQFF,TGTGCCAGCAGACGCGGCCGGGGACTAGCATCAAATGAGCAGTTCTTC
14,TRBV10-1,TRBJ2-1,-,-,CASSESASVNEQFF,TGCGCCAGCAGTGAGTCGGCTAGTGTTAATGAGCAGTTCTTC
15,TRBV3-1/TRBV3-2,TRBJ1-3,TRBD1,-,CASSLGQISGNTIYF,TGTGCCAGCAGCCTGGGACAGATCTCTGGAAACACCATATATTTT
15,TRBV5-4,TRBJ2-3,TRBD1,-,CASSLGQGLTDTQYF,TGTGCCAGCAGCTTGGGACAGGGGCTTACAGATACGCAGTATTTT
16,TRBV7-7,TRBJ2-6,-,-,CASSLDNYSGANVLTF,TGTGCTAGCAGCTTAGACAACTACTCTGGGGCCAACGTCCTGACTTTC
12,TRBV30,TRBJ2-7,-,-,CALQVVSYEQYF,TGTGCCCTGCAGGTGGTTTCCTACGAGCAGTACTTC
19,TRBV5-1,TRBJ1-4,TRBD1,-,CASSRAPGQGAPANEKLFF,TGCGCCAGCAGCCGAGCTCCGGGACAGGGGGCGCCGGCTAATGAAAAACTGTTTTTT
13,TRBV7-2,TRBJ2-7,-,few,CASTNRGSYEQYF,TGTGCCAGCACCAATCGGGGTTCCTACGAGCAGTACTTC
14,TRBV27,TRBJ2-5,TRBD1,-,CASRRTGGQETQYF,TGTGCCAGCAGGCGGACAGGGGGCCAAGAGACCCAGTACTTC
14,TRBV11-3,TRBJ2-3,-,-,CASSPGSSTDTQYF,TGTGCCAGCAGCCCCGGGAGTAGCACAGATACGCAGTATTTT